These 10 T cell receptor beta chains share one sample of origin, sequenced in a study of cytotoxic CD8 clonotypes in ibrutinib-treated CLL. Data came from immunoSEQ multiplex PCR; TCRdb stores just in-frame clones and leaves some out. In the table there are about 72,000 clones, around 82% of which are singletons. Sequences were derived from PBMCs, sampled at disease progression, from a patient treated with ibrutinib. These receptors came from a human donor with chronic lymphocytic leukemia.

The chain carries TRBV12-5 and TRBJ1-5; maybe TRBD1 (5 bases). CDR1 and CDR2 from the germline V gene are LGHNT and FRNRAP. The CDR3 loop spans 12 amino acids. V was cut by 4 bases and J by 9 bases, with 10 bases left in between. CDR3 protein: CASGSGLGPQHF. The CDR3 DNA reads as TGTGCTAGTGGTTCGGGGCTTGGGCCCCAGCATTTT.

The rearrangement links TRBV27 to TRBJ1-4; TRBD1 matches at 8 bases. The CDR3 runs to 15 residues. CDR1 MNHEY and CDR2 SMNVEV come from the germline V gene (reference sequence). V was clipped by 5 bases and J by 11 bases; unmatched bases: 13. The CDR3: CASSTARQGAGKLFF. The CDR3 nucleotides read TGTGCCAGCAGTACCGCCCGCCAGGGGGCTGGTAAACTGTTTTTT.

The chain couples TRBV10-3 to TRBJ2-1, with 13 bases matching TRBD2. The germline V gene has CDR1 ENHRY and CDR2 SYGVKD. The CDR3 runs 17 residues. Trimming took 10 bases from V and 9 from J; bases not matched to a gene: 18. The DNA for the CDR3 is TGTGCCACCTTCGACCGATATGCCGGGACTAGCGGGACTGAGCAGTTCTTC. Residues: CATFDRYAGTSGTEQFF.

CDR3 region: CASSVTVNTEAFF. DNA for the CDR3: TGTGCCAGCAGCGTGACAGTGAACACTGAAGCTTTCTTT. The chain has TRBV11-2 and TRBJ1-1; D perhaps matches TRBD1 (5 bases). The CDR3 runs 13 residues. Per the germline V gene, CDR1 is SGHAT and CDR2 is FQNNGV. The V end lost 5 bases, the J end lost 0 bases, and 7 bases lay between the germline ends.

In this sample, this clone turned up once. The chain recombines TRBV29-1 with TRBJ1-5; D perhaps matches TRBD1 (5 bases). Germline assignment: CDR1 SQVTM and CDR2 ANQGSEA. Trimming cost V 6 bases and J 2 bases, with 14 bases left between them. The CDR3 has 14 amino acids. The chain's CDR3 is CSVASGSGNQPQHF. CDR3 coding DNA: TGCAGCGTAGCATCAGGGTCGGGCAATCAGCCCCAGCATTTT.

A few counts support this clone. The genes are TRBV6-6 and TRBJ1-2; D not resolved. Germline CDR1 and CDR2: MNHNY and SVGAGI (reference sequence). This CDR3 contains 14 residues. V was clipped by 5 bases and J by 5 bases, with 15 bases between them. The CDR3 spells CASSDPGIAYGYTF. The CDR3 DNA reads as TGTGCCAGCAGTGACCCCGGCATCGCTTATGGCTACACCTTC.

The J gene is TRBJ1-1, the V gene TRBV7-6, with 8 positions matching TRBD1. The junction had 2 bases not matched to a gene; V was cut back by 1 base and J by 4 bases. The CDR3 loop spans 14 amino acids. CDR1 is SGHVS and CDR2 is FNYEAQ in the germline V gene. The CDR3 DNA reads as TGTGCCAGCAGCTTAGGCCAGGGGGCCACTGAAGCTTTCTTT. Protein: CASSLGQGATEAFF.

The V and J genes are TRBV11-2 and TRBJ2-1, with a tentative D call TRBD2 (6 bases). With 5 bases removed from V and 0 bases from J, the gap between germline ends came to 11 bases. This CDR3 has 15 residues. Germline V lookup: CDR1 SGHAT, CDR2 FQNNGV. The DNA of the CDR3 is TGTGCCAGCAGCGGTGGGGGGAGCTCCTACAATGAGCAGTTCTTC. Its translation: CASSGGGSSYNEQFF.

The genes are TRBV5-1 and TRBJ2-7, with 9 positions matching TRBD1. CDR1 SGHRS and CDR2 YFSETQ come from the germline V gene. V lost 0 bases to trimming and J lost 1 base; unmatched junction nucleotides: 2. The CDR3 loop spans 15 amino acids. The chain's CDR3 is CASSLEGQGSYEQYF. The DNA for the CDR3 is TGCGCCAGCAGCTTGGAGGGACAGGGATCCTACGAGCAGTACTTC.

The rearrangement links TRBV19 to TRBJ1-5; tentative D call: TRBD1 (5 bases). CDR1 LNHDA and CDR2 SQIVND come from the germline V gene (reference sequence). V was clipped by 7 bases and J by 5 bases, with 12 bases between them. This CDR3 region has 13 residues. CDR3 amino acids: CASTPRGDQPQHF. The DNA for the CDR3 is TGTGCCAGTACCCCTCGAGGGGATCAGCCCCAGCATTTT. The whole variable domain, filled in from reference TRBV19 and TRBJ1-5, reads DGGITQSPKYLFRKEGQNVTLSCEQNLNHDAMYWYRQDPGQGLRLIYYSQIVNDFQKGDIAEGYSVSREKKESFPLTVTSAQKNPTAFYLCASTPRGDQPQHFGDGTRLSIL.